The clone carrying this TCR beta chain was found a few times. Its antigen remains unknown. Primers: 60 Vbeta forward and 13 Jbeta reverse. Original analysis: Later analysis identified some 80 million unique TCR beta chains, about 10 million shared. The repertoire was sequenced with immunoSEQ multiplex PCR; TCRdb's copy has only in-frame clones and lacks some. That table is the source of V, J and clone size, and D and trimming were worked out from the DNA. This table has about 190,000 clones, approximately 75% appearing once. The germline V gene encodes CDR1 GTSNPN and CDR2 SVGIG (reference sequence). The CDR3 totals 14 residues. V lost 1 base, J lost 1 base, and 1 base stayed unmatched. This sample is drawn from a study of cytomegalovirus exposure and HLA in healthy donors. Study information: Genotyping showed roughly 77% of over 350 donors falling in the Caucasian-associated ancestry cluster.

Overall study findings and caveats: Earlier analysis yielded a pattern in which most TCR beta V segments were productive about 90% or about 30% of the time. Later work showed greater clonal expansion in HLA-associated TCR beta chains than in equally common others.

This TCR derives from a man aged 30-40 years in good health and CMV-seropositive. The V call is TRBV30, the J call TRBJ1-5; 7 nucleotides match TRBD1. Sequenced material: PBMCs. CDR3 bases: TGTGCCTGGAGTGGGGGACAGAGCAATCAGCCCCAGCATTTT. Its translation is CAWSGGQSNQPQHF.